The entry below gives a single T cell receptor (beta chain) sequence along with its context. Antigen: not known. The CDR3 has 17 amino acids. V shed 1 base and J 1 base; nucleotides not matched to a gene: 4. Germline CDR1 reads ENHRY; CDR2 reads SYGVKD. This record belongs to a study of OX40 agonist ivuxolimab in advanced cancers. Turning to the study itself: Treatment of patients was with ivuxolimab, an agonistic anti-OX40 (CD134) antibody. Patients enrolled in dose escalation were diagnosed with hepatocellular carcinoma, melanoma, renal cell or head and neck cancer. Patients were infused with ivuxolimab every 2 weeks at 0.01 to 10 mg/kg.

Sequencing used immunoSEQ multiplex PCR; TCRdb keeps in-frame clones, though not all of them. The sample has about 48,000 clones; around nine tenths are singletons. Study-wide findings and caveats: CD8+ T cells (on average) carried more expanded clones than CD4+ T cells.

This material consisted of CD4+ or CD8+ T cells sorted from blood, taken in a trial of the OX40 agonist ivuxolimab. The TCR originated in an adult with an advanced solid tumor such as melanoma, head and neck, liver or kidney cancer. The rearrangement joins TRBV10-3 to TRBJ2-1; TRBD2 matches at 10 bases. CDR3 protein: CAISEFSGGTSYNEQFF. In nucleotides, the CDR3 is TGTGCCATCAGTGAGTTTAGCGGGGGGACGTCCTACAATGAGCAGTTCTTC.